Below, 28 T cell receptor beta chains from the same sample are listed, as sequenced in a study of cytomegalovirus exposure and HLA in healthy donors. The study ran its PCR with 60 Vbeta and 13 Jbeta primers. Sequencing used immunoSEQ multiplex PCR; TCRdb keeps in-frame clones, though not all of them. The sample holds 55,000 to 75,000 clones; about 75% are singletons and the top ten take almost 7.5%. Sequences were obtained from PBMCs. These receptors were taken from a woman in her 30s in good health and CMV-seropositive.

V is TRBV25-1 and J is TRBJ2-3, with 9 bases aligning to TRBD2. This CDR3 is 15 amino acids long. CDR1 and CDR2 from the germline V gene are MGHDK and SYGVNS. The J segment lost 2 bases and the V segment lost 2 bases, leaving 2 bases of the junction unmatched. This CDR3 is CASSEAGGLTDTQYF. The DNA for the CDR3 is TGTGCCAGCAGTGAAGCGGGAGGGCTCACAGATACGCAGTATTTT.

The V call is TRBV7-9, the J call TRBJ2-1; TRBD2 aligns across 11 bases. Per germline, CDR1 SEHNR and CDR2 FQNEAQ (reference sequence). V dropped 2 bases and J dropped 7; count of bases not matched to a gene: 10. The CDR3 is 17 amino acids. DNA for the CDR3: TGTGCCAGCAGCTTACGCGGGACTAGCGGAACGGGGAATGAGCAGTTCTTC. Translation gives CASSLRGTSGTGNEQFF. The full variable domain, in which reference TRBV7-9 and TRBJ2-1 provide the parts outside the CDR3, is DTGVSQNPRHKITKRGQNVTFRCDPISEHNRLYWYRQTLGQGPEFLTYFQNEAQLEKSRLLSDRFSAERPKGSFSTLEIQRTEQGDSAMYLCASSLRGTSGTGNEQFFGPGTRLTVL.

A few counts support this clone. The J gene is TRBJ1-1, the V gene TRBV6-6; D remains unclear. V lost 5 bases and J lost 6, with 10 bases in between. From germline, CDR1 is MNHNY and CDR2 SVGAGI (reference sequence). The CDR3 runs to 12 residues. The CDR3 is CASSHQASEAFF. The CDR3, as DNA: TGTGCCAGCAGTCACCAGGCTTCTGAAGCTTTCTTT.

The chain uses TRBV27 and TRBJ2-2; 7 bases fit TRBD1. The CDR3 is 15 amino acids. The trim removed 3 bases at V and 0 bases at J, leaving 1 base unmatched. Germline loops: CDR1 MNHEY, CDR2 SMNVEV (reference sequence). The CDR3 bases are TGTGCCAGCAGTTTGGGGACAGCGAACACCGGGGAGCTGTTTTTT. The encoded protein is CASSLGTANTGELFF.

The chain carries TRBV21-1 and TRBJ2-7; the D call TRBD2 from the table was never checked on the DNA. TRBV21-1 is tagged as a pseudogene. This CDR3 is built from 12 residues. The DNA of the CDR3 is TGTGCCAGCAGCAAAGCCGGTAGCGGGAGGGGCTTC. Residues: CASSKAGSGRGF.

The CDR3 protein is CASSLSGGNEQFF. Written as DNA, the CDR3 is TGTGCCAGCAGTTTGTCAGGGGGGAATGAGCAGTTCTTC. V and J are TRBV28 and TRBJ2-1, with D possibly being TRBD1 (7 bases). The V end lost 3 bases, the J end lost 7 bases, and 10 bases lay between the germline ends. CDR1 and CDR2 from the germline V gene are MDHEN and SYDVKM. CDR3 length: 13 residues.

The chain links TRBV4-3 to TRBJ2-5; 7 bases are shared with TRBD1. The CDR3 covers 14 residues. Germline trimming cut 1 base from V and 3 bases from J; bases unmatched to any gene: 2. Germline values: CDR1 LGHNA, CDR2 YSLEER. CDR3 bases: TGCGCCAGCAGCCAAGGTGACAGGGAAGAGACCCAGTACTTC. Protein: CASSQGDREETQYF.

The chain is built from TRBV9 and TRBJ1-3; 7 nucleotides match TRBD1. J lost 2 bases, V lost 3 bases, and 2 bases had no gene match. The germline V gene encodes CDR1 SGDLS and CDR2 YYNGEE. CDR3 length equals 14 residues. CDR3 amino acids: CASSAGTAGNTIYF. As DNA, the CDR3 is TGTGCCAGCAGCGCCGGGACAGCTGGAAACACCATATATTTT.

This clone was counted a single time. V usage is TRBV10-3 and J usage is TRBJ1-4; 8 positions match TRBD1. The CDR3 covers 13 residues. V trimming: 10 bases; J trimming: 4 bases; junction bases outside the gene matches: 5. In germline, CDR1 is ENHRY, CDR2 SYGVKD. CDR3 sequence: CATRTGLNEKLFF. CDR3 nucleotides: TGTGCCACGCGGACAGGGCTTAATGAAAAACTGTTTTTT.

The V and J genes are TRBV5-1 and TRBJ2-7; 10 positions agree with TRBD1. V trimming: 3 bases; J trimming: 6 bases; junction bases outside the gene matches: 6. The germline V gene encodes CDR1 SGHRS and CDR2 YFSETQ. The CDR3 covers 14 residues. CDR3: CASSSGQGQGEQYF. As DNA, the CDR3 is TGCGCCAGCAGCTCGGGACAGGGGCAGGGCGAGCAGTACTTC.

The chain uses TRBV4-2 and TRBJ2-2; 9 bases agree with TRBD2. In germline, CDR1 is LGHNA, CDR2 YNFKEQ. The CDR3 totals 15 residues. V shed 4 bases and J 0 bases; nucleotides not matched to a gene: 0. CDR3 region: CASSPSGANTGELFF. Here the CDR3 DNA reads TGTGCCAGCAGCCCTAGCGGGGCGAACACCGGGGAGCTGTTTTTT.

With regard to this clone: At one end the junction does not follow the germline gene, possibly because of a read error. The chain uses TRBV19 and TRBJ2-2, with D perhaps matching TRBD2 (6 bases). Germline V gives CDR1 LNHDA, CDR2 SQIVND (reference sequence). The CDR3 has 12 residues. The CDR3 sequence is CASSTPTGGLFF. The DNA for the CDR3 is TGTGCCAGTAGTACACCCACCGGGGGGCTGTTTTTT.

The chain employs TRBV6-6 and TRBJ2-3; 14 bases are a match to TRBD2. V shed 6 bases, J shed 3 bases, and the junction held 2 bases outside the gene matches. There are 15 residues in the CDR3. Germline V gene lookup returns CDR1 MNHNY and CDR2 SVGAGI (reference sequence). In DNA, the CDR3 is TGTGCCAGCAGGCGACTAGCGGGAGGGACAGATACGCAGTATTTT. This encodes CASRRLAGGTDTQYF.

This clone was found a few times. The chain links TRBV4-3 to TRBJ2-7; D is possibly TRBD1 (5 bases). Trimming cost V 0 bases and J 6 bases, with 12 bases left between them. CDR1 and CDR2 from the germline V gene are LGHNA and YSLEER. The CDR3 extends over 14 amino acids. CDR3 sequence (DNA): TGCGCCAGCAGCCAAGATAGTACAAGGGGCGAGCAGTACTTC. The encoded protein is CASSQDSTRGEQYF.

This chain's CDR3 is CASSLSGQGRYEQYF. As DNA, the CDR3 is TGTGCCAGCAGCTTATCCGGACAGGGAAGGTACGAGCAGTACTTC. The V call is TRBV7-9, the J call TRBJ2-7; 8 positions agree with TRBD1. Germline V gives CDR1 SEHNR, CDR2 FQNEAQ (reference sequence). J lost 4 bases, V lost 2 bases, and 7 bases had no gene match. The CDR3 loop spans 15 amino acids.

The chain recombines TRBV11-2 with TRBJ1-5, with D possibly being TRBD1 (5 bases). This CDR3 comprises 13 residues. Germline CDR1 reads SGHAT; CDR2 reads FQNNGV. The V end was cut by 2 bases, the J end by 6 bases, with 8 bases between. The DNA of the CDR3 is TGTGCCAGCAGCTTATTCGGGGGTCAGCCCCAGCATTTT. The encoded protein is CASSLFGGQPQHF.

The V and J genes are TRBV7-3 and TRBJ2-1, with 9 nucleotides matching TRBD2. V lost 3 bases to trimming and J lost 5 bases; unmatched junction nucleotides: 5. This CDR3 has 15 residues. Germline CDR1 reads SGHTA; CDR2 reads FQGTGA. Here the CDR3 DNA reads TGTGCCAGCAGCTTTGGACTAGCGAAAAACAATGAGCAGTTCTTC. Its protein product is CASSFGLAKNNEQFF.

The chain links TRBV6-4 to TRBJ1-2; 8 bases line up with TRBD1. V was clipped by 6 bases and J by 4 bases; unmatched bases: 7. CDR1 and CDR2 from the germline V gene are MRHNA and SNTAGT. This CDR3 comprises 14 residues. The CDR3 DNA reads TGTGCCAGCAGCCCCACAGGGGGTGGCTATGGCTACACCTTC. Protein product: CASSPTGGGYGYTF.

On this clone: The junction and the germline gene differ at one end; a read error may be behind it. Other DNA sequences in the same sample also yield this CDR3. This chain joins TRBV5-1 and TRBJ2-3, with 7 bases matching TRBD2. In germline, CDR1 is SGHRS, CDR2 YFSETQ. The CDR3 consists of 16 residues. CDR3 residues: CASSWGGTEGTDTQYF. CDR3 nucleotide sequence: TGCGCCAGCAGCTGGGGAGGGACGGAAGGCACGGATACGCAGTATTTT.

The chain recombines TRBV27 with TRBJ2-7; 10 nucleotides match TRBD2. The CDR3 spans 15 residues. V was pared by 5 bases and J by 7 bases, with 11 bases of the junction left unmatched. Germline CDR1 reads MNHEY; CDR2 reads SMNVEV (reference sequence). The CDR3 nucleotides read TGTGCCAGCAGTGTCCAGCGGGAGGGTCTTCATGAGCAGTACTTC. Amino acids: CASSVQREGLHEQYF.

This clone turned up a few times. The chain has TRBV30 and TRBJ2-3, with a tentative D call TRBD2 (7 bases). CDR1 is GTSNPN, CDR2 SVGIG, per germline (reference sequence). V was shortened by 3 bases and J by 6 bases, with 19 bases between the two germline ends. CDR3 length: 15 amino acids. The CDR3 sequence: CAWSPGRKGGDTQYF. CDR3 bases: TGTGCCTGGAGCCCGGGACGGAAGGGGGGGGATACGCAGTATTTT.

V is TRBV21-1 and J is TRBJ2-1; the table calls TRBD1, which could not be checked here. TRBV21-1 is noted as a pseudogene. This CDR3 is built from 14 residues. The CDR3 coding sequence is TGTGCCAGCAGCAAGGCTGGGCAGCTCGATGAGCAGTTCTTC. As protein: CASSKAGQLDEQFF.

The J gene is TRBJ2-1, the V gene TRBV7-2; D gene unclear. Germline CDR1 reads SGHTA; CDR2 reads FQGNSA. V was pared by 0 bases and J by 9 bases, with 12 bases between. The CDR3 is made up of 14 amino acids. In nucleotides, the CDR3 is TGTGCCAGCAGCTTAGCTCGCGGAACGTCTGAGCAGTTCTTC. Translation gives CASSLARGTSEQFF. The whole variable domain, remainder taken from reference TRBV7-2 and TRBJ2-1, is GAGVSQSPSNKVTEKGKDVELRCDPISGHTALYWYRQSLGQGLEFLIYFQGNSAPDKSGLPSDRFSAERTGGSVSTLTIQRTQQEDSAVYLCASSLARGTSEQFFGPGTRLTVL.

CDR3 nucleotides: TGCAGCGTTGAAGCAGGGGGGAACACTGAAGCTTTCTTT. Protein sequence: CSVEAGGNTEAFF. This chain links TRBV29-1 with TRBJ1-1, with 7 bases identical to TRBD1. The CDR3 has 13 amino acids. Germline V gives CDR1 SQVTM, CDR2 ANQGSEA. The V segment lost 1 base and the J segment 1 base; nucleotides outside the gene matches: 0.

V and J are TRBV11-2 and TRBJ1-5; a weak D match, TRBD1 (6 bases). Germline V gene data show CDR1 as SGHAT and CDR2 as FQNNGV. With 6 bases removed from V and 0 bases from J, the gap between germline ends came to 15 bases. This CDR3 has 16 residues. The CDR3 here is CASSLGAPFSNQPQHF. Written as DNA, the CDR3 is TGTGCCAGCAGTCTGGGGGCACCATTTAGCAATCAGCCCCAGCATTTT.

CDR3 sequence: CASIRTSGRYEQFF. Written as DNA, the CDR3 is TGTGCCAGCATTCGGACTAGCGGGAGATATGAGCAGTTCTTC. V and J are TRBV6-5 and TRBJ2-1, with 13 bases matching TRBD2. Germline CDR1 MNHEY, CDR2 SVGAGI. The junction had 5 bases not matched to a gene; V was cut back by 7 bases and J by 8 bases. The CDR3 runs to 14 residues.

The chain recombines TRBV27 with TRBJ2-2, with 8 nucleotides matching TRBD1. V lost 5 bases, J lost 5 bases, and 7 bases stayed unmatched. The germline V gene encodes CDR1 MNHEY and CDR2 SMNVEV (reference sequence). This CDR3 contains 15 residues. The CDR3 sequence is CASSPRTGQTGELFF. DNA of the CDR3: TGTGCCAGCAGTCCACGGACAGGGCAAACCGGGGAGCTGTTTTTT.

This clone was observed a handful of times. The V gene is TRBV5-4, the J gene TRBJ1-1; no firm D call. CDR3 size: 13 residues. Trimming shortened V by 0 bases and J by 3 bases, and 6 bases separated the two germline ends. The germline CDR1 and CDR2 sequences are SGHNT and YYREEE (reference sequence). CDR3 in amino acids: CASSLGRDTEAFF. CDR3 coding DNA: TGTGCCAGCAGCTTGGGGAGAGACACTGAAGCTTTCTTT.